A single sample is the source of the 12 T cell receptor beta chains below, sequenced in a study of blood T cell repertoires in COVID-19. The table came from immunoSEQ multiplex PCR; TCRdb's copy has only in-frame clones and leaves some out. The sample holds 130,000 or so clones, 85% to 90% seen once. Sequences were obtained from peripheral blood. These receptors originate from a man in his sixties or seventies with active or convalescent COVID-19.

V and J are TRBV29-1 and TRBJ2-5, with D possibly TRBD1 on 5 matching bases. The V gene's germline CDR1 is SQVTM and CDR2 ANQGSEA. Trimming removed 7 bases from V and 5 bases from J, with 11 bases in between. This CDR3 has 11 residues. CDR3 bases: TGCAGCGCTCAGGGTTACGAGACCCAGTACTTC. Translation: CSAQGYETQYF.

The chain uses TRBV28 and TRBJ1-4; 8 bases line up with TRBD1. The V gene end was trimmed by 11 bases and the J gene end by 3 bases; junction bases not matched to a gene: 8. Germline-derived CDR1 and CDR2 are MDHEN and SYDVKM. The CDR3 sequence is 14 residues long. The DNA of the CDR3 is TGTGCCGGAGGACAGGGTGGTGCTAATGAAAAACTGTTTTTT. It yields the protein CAGGQGGANEKLFF.

This rearrangement joins TRBV5-8 to TRBJ2-2, with D possibly TRBD2 on 5 matching bases. Trimming removed 2 bases from V and 3 bases from J, with 8 bases in between. Germline V gene data show CDR1 as SGHTS and CDR2 as YDEGEE. The CDR3 length is 14 residues. CDR3 sequence: CASSFGEYTGELFF. The CDR3 coding sequence is TGTGCCAGCAGCTTTGGGGAGTACACCGGGGAGCTGTTTTTT. Full variable domain (rest looked up from reference TRBV5-8 and TRBJ2-2): EAGVTQSPTHLIKTRGQQATLRCSPISGHTSVYWYQQALGLGLQFLLWYDEGEERNRGNFPPRFSGRQFPNYSSELNVNALELEDSALYLCASSFGEYTGELFFGEGSRLTVL.

This clone showed up just a few times. The chain has TRBV7-9 and TRBJ2-7, with TRBD1 matching over 8 bases. The CDR3 consists of 16 residues. The germline CDR1 and CDR2 sequences are SEHNR and FQNEAQ (reference sequence). V was pared by 3 bases and J by 1 base, with 8 bases of the junction left unmatched. The CDR3 protein is CASSLGGNRGSYEQYF. CDR3 in DNA: TGTGCCAGCAGCTTGGGCGGTAACAGGGGGTCCTACGAGCAGTACTTC.

This clone was seen just once. The chain links TRBV28 to TRBJ1-1, with a tentative D call TRBD1 (5 bases). V was cut by 8 bases and J by 1 base, with 14 bases left in between. Germline CDR1 and CDR2: MDHEN and SYDVKM. This CDR3 has 14 residues. CDR3 loop: CASGGGGGNTEAFF. The CDR3 nucleotides read TGTGCCAGCGGGGGGGGTGGAGGGAACACTGAAGCTTTCTTT.

The chain recombines TRBV10-3 with TRBJ1-2; 10 bases fit TRBD1. From germline, CDR1 is ENHRY and CDR2 SYGVKD. Germline trimming cut 2 bases from V and 5 bases from J; bases unmatched to any gene: 2. The CDR3 is 14 amino acids. The chain's CDR3 is CAISEGGQGYGYTF. The CDR3 nucleotides read TGTGCCATCAGTGAGGGGGGACAGGGGTATGGCTACACCTTC.

V gene TRBV10-3 combines with J gene TRBJ2-2; 8 positions match TRBD1. This CDR3 is built from 17 residues. The junction had 12 bases not matched to a gene; V was cut back by 4 bases and J by 5 bases. Germline V gene data show CDR1 as ENHRY and CDR2 as SYGVKD. The chain's CDR3 is CAISGGIGQGLTGELFF. The CDR3 nucleotides are TGTGCCATCAGTGGCGGAATTGGACAGGGATTAACCGGGGAGCTGTTTTTT.

The chain uses TRBV5-1 and TRBJ2-2; TRBD1 matches at 7 bases. The CDR3 is made up of 17 amino acids. Trimming cost V 0 bases and J 6 bases; bases outside gene matches: 11. Per the germline V gene, CDR1 is SGHRS and CDR2 is YFSETQ. The DNA of the CDR3 is TGCGCCAGCAGCTTGGGAGGGACAGACAGAAGCGCCGGGGAGCTGTTTTTT. This translates into CASSLGGTDRSAGELFF.

The chain has TRBV6-1 and TRBJ1-5; TRBD1 matches 8 bases. The V gene's germline CDR1 is MNHNS and CDR2 SASEGT. V lost 3 bases and J lost 4; bases outside the gene matches: 5. This CDR3 spans 15 amino acids. The CDR3 here is CASSDKTGENQPQHF. In DNA form, the CDR3 reads TGTGCCAGCAGTGACAAGACAGGGGAGAATCAGCCCCAGCATTTT.

The chain recombines TRBV7-3 with TRBJ2-5; 9 bases align to TRBD2. V dropped 6 bases and J dropped 1; count of bases not matched to a gene: 6. Germline CDR1 is SGHTA and CDR2 is FQGTGA. This CDR3 spans 15 amino acids. The DNA for the CDR3 is TGTGCCAGCAGGAAGACTAGCGGTTTCCAAGAGACCCAGTACTTC. It translates to CASRKTSGFQETQYF.

In its sample, this clone was seen once. The DNA for the CDR3 is TGTGCCAGCAGCCACAGGACAGGGATGGCAGATACGCAGTATTTT. It codes for CASSHRTGMADTQYF. The chain joins TRBV28 to TRBJ2-3; 8 bases align to TRBD1. V gave up 6 bases and J gave up 4 bases; unmatched junction bases: 9. This CDR3 comprises 15 residues. Germline-derived CDR1 and CDR2 are MDHEN and SYDVKM.

V gene TRBV28 combines with J gene TRBJ2-7; D perhaps matches TRBD1 (6 bases). Germline V gene lookup returns CDR1 MDHEN and CDR2 SYDVKM. Trimming removed 4 bases at V and 7 bases at J, with 11 bases between. CDR3 size: 12 residues. Written as DNA, the CDR3 is TGTGCCAGCAGTTGGACAGCCCCTGAGCAGTACTTC. It translates to CASSWTAPEQYF.